This T cell receptor beta chain is drawn from a study of blood T cell repertoires in COVID-19. At the level of the study: In each case, the material was cDNA or gDNA derived from T cells, B-cell-depleted T cells, or PBMCs.

Data came from immunoSEQ multiplex PCR; TCRdb stores just in-frame clones and leaves some out. The sample contains 300,000 to 400,000 clones, around 86% of which appear only once. Germline V gene sequence: CDR1 MDHEN, CDR2 SYDVKM. The trim removed 6 bases at V and 6 bases at J, leaving 10 bases unmatched. CDR3 length equals 15 residues. Assignment of participants to cohorts was predicated upon participant-reported clinical history. The chain combines TRBV28 with TRBJ2-1, with 8 positions matching TRBD1. Material: PBMCs or T cells enriched from blood (not recorded which). This sequence originates from a man aged 55-75 years who had recovered from COVID-19. The CDR3 sequence: CASSPGGSTFNEQFF. The CDR3 DNA reads TGTGCCAGCAGCCCAGGGGGCAGTACTTTCAATGAGCAGTTCTTC.